What follows describes a single T cell receptor beta chain. The entry originates in a study of blood T cell repertoires in COVID-19. The germline V and J ends were trimmed by 6 bases and 4 bases, with 13 bases remaining between them. CDR1 is MDHEN and CDR2 is SYDVKM in the germline V gene. This CDR3 has 14 amino acids. Assay: immunoSEQ multiplex PCR; the TCRdb copy retains only in-frame clones and omits some. The sample lists around 140,000 clones, over 70% occurring once. The sequence was obtained from a man in his 60s who had recovered from COVID-19. This rearrangement joins TRBV28 to TRBJ1-3, with D possibly matching TRBD1 (6 bases). The sample taken for sequencing was PBMCs or T cells enriched from blood (not recorded which). CDR3 in DNA: TGTGCCAGCAGCTCCGTGGGGGCAGGAAACACCATATATTTT. This encodes CASSSVGAGNTIYF.